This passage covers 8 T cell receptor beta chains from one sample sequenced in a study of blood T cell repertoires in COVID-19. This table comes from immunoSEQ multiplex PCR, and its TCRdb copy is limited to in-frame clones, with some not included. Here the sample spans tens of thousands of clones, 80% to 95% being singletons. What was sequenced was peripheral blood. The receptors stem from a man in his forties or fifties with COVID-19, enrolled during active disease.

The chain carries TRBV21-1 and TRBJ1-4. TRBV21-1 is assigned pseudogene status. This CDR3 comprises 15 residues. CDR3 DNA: TGTGCCAGCAGCAAGCGAGGCGGACTTGGGGAAAAACTGTTTTTT. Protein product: CASSKRGGLGEKLFF.

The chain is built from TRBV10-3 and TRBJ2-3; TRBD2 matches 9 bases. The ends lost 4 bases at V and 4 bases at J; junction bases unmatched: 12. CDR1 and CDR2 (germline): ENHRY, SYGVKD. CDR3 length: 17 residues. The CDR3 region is CAISAGLASSGADTQYF. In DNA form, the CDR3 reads TGTGCCATCAGTGCGGGACTAGCATCTTCTGGCGCAGATACGCAGTATTTT.

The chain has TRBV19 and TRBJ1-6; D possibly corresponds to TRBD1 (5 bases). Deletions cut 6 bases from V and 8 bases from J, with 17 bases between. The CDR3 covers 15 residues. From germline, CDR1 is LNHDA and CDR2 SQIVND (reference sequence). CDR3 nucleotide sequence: TGTGCCAGTAGGCAGCAGGGTTCCCACGATTCACCCCTCCACTTT. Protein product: CASRQQGSHDSPLHF.

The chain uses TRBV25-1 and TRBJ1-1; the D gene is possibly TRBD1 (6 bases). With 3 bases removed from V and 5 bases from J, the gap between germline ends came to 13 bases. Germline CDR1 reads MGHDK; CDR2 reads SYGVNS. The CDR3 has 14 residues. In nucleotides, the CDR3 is TGTGCCAGCAGTGACAGACAGGCCAGGACTGAAGCTTTCTTT. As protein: CASSDRQARTEAFF.

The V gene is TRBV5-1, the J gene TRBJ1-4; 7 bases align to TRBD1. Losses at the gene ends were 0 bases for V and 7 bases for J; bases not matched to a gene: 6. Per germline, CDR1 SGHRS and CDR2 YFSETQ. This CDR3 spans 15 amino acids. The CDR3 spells CASSLGQGVSEKLFF. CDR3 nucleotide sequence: TGCGCCAGCAGCTTGGGACAGGGAGTCAGTGAAAAACTGTTTTTT.

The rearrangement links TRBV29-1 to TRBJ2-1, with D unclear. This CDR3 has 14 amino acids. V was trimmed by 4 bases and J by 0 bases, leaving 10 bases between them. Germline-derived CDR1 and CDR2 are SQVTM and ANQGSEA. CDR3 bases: TGCAGCGTTGCTCTTCCGAGCTCCTACAATGAGCAGTTCTTC. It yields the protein CSVALPSSYNEQFF.

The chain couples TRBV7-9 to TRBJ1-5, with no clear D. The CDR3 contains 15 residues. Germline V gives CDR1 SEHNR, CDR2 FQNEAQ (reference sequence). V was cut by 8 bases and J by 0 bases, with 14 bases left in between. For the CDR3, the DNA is TGTGCCAGCGGTATGGGGAGCCCTAGCAATCAGCCCCAGCATTTT. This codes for CASGMGSPSNQPQHF.

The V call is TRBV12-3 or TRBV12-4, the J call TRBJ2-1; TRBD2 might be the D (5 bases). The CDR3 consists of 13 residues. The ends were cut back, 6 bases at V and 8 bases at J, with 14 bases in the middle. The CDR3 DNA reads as TGTGCCAGCAGACCCCCCCGGGGTGATGAGCAGTTCTTC. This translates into CASRPPRGDEQFF.